The clone carrying this TCR beta chain was picked up a small number of times. Its target is not known. This sample was included in a study of cytomegalovirus exposure and HLA in healthy donors. Study results and caveats: In a later analysis, a genetic analysis reported fewer productive-TCR N-insertions in an Asian-associated ancestry cluster than the cohort average. About 87% or about 30% of the time was how often most TCR beta V segments were productive, according to an earlier analysis.

From germline, CDR1 is SGDLS and CDR2 YYNGEE. This CDR3 comprises 13 residues. V was pared by 7 bases and J by 6 bases, with 7 bases of the junction left unmatched. The PCR had 60 Vbeta and 13 Jbeta primers. Profiling relied on immunoSEQ multiplex PCR, and the TCRdb table lists in-frame clones only, not all of them. The data contain about 110,000 clones, over 65% of them singletons. The rearrangement links TRBV9 to TRBJ2-1; 7 bases line up with TRBD1. This sequence was found in a woman between 25 and 40 years old in good health and CMV-seronegative. Sequencing input: PBMCs. This CDR3 is CASVGGPGNEQFF. Written as DNA, the CDR3 is TGTGCCAGCGTAGGGGGCCCAGGCAATGAGCAGTTCTTC.